The entry that follows covers one T cell receptor beta chain sequence. Its target is not known. V was shortened by 3 bases and J by 0 bases, with 15 bases between the two germline ends. Germline CDR1 reads ENHRY; CDR2 reads SYGVKD. The CDR3 totals 16 residues. The RNA input was about 0.45 to 1 ug, and it was reverse transcribed with random hexamers. immunoSEQ multiplex PCR amplified TCR beta CDR3 across 54 Vbeta, 13 Jbeta. TCRdb passed the immunoSEQ multiplex PCR reads through MiXCR, listing each CDR3 protein once. This table holds 80,000 or so distinct CDR3 sequences, roughly 94% found once. The data derive from a study of CD8 T cells in Susac syndrome. General study points: Within total CD8+ repertoires, more than 15 Susac-specific public clones were found, and within CD8+ TEMRA repertoires, about 5. As acknowledged by the study, its TCR sequencing and HLA analysis included a relatively small number of individuals.

Fulfillment of recently defined diagnostic criteria for definite or probable disease was shown by the patients with Susac syndrome. The chain couples TRBV10-3 to TRBJ2-7; maybe TRBD2 (6 bases). The clonotype originates from a human donor with Susac syndrome. Material: CD8+ T cells from PBMCs. For the CDR3, the DNA is TGTGCCATCAGTGACCCAGGGAGGAGCAGCTCCTACGAGCAGTACTTC. Encoded protein: CAISDPGRSSSYEQYF.